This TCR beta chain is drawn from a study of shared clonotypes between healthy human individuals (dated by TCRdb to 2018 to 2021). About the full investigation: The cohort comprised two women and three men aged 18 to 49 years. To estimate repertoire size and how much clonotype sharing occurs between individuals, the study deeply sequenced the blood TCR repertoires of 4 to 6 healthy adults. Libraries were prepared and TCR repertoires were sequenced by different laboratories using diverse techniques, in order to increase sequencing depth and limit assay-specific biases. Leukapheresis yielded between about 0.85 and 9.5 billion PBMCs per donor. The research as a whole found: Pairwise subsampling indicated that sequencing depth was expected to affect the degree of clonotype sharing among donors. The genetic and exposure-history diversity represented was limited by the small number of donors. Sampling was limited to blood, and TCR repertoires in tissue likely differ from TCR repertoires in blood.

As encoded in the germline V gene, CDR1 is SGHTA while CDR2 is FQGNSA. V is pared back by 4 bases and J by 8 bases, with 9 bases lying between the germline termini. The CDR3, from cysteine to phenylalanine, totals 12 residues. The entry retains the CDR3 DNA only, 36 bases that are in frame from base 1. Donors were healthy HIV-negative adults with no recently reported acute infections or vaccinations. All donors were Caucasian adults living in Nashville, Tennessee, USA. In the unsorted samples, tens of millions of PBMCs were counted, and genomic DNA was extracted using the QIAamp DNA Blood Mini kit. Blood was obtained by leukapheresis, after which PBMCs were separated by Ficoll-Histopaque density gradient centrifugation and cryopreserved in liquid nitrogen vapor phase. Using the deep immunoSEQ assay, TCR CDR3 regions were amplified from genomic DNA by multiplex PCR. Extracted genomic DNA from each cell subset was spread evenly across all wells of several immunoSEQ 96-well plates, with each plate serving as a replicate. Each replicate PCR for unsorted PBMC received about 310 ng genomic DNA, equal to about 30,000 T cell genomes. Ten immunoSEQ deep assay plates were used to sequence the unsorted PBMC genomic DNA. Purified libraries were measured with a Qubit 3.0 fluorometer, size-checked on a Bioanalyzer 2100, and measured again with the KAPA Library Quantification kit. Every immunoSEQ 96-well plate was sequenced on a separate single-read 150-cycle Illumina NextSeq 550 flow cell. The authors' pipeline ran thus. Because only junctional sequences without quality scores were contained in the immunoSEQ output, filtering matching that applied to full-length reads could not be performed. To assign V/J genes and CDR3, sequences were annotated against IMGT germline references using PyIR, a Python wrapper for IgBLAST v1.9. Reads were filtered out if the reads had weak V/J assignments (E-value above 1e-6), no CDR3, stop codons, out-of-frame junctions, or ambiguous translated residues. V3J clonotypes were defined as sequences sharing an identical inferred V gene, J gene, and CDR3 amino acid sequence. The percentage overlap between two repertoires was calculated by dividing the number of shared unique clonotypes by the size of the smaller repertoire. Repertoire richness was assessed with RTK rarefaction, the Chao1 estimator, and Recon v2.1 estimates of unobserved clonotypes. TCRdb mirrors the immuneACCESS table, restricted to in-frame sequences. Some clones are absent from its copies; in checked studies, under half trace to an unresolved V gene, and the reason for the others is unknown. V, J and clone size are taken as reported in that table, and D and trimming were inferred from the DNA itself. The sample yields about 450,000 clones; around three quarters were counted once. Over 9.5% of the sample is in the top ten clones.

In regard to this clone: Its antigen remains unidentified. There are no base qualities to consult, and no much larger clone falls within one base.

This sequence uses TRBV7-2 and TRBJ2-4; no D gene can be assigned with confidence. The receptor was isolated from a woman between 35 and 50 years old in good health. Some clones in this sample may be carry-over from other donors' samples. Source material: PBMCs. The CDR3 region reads CASSSAADIQYF. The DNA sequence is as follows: TGTGCCAGCAGCTCCGCCGCGGACATTCAGTACTTC.